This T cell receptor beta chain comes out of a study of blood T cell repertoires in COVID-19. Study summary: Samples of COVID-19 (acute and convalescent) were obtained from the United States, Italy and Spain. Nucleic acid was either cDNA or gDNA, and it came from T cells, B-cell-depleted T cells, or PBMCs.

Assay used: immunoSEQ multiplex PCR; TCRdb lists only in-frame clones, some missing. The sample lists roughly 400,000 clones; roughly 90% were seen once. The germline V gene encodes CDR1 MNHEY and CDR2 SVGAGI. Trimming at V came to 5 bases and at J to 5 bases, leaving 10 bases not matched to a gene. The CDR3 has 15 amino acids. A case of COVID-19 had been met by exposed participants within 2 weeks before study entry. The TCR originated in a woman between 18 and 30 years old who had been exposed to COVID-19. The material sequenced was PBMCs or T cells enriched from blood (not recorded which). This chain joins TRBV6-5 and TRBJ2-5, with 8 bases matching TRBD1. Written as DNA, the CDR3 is TGTGCCAGCAGTCGAGCGACAGGGGCGCGGGAGACCCAGTACTTC. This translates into CASSRATGARETQYF.